This is a list of T cell receptor beta chains from one sample in a study of siplizumab effects on memory and regulatory T cells. This table comes from immunoSEQ multiplex PCR, and its TCRdb copy is limited to in-frame clones, with some not included. The sample lists more than 13,000 clones, less than 50% occurring once. These receptors' targets are unknown. Material for sequencing was CFSE-low (dividing) CD4+ T cells sorted from an allogeneic mixed lymphocyte reaction. The receptors shown here come from a human donor in good health; the cells came from an allogeneic mixed lymphocyte reaction. Some clones in this sample may be carry-over from other donors' samples. CDR3s include the opening cysteine and the closing phenylalanine or tryptophan. The order of the fields is D gene, clone size, J gene, V gene, CDR3 protein, CDR3 DNA. The D gene is left open where the match is weak. Rows give clone size only sometimes, using once, few, many, or a class for an expanded clone.

D gene: -
clone size: -
J gene: TRBJ2-1
V gene: TRBV5-4
CDR3 protein: CASTKGWEQDEQFF
CDR3 DNA: TGTGCCAGCACTAAGGGGTGGGAACAGGATGAGCAGTTCTTC

D gene: -
clone size: -
J gene: TRBJ1-2
V gene: TRBV19
CDR3 protein: CASSPGNYGYTF
CDR3 DNA: TGTGCCAGTAGTCCCGGGAACTATGGCTACACCTTC

D gene: TRBD1
clone size: few
J gene: TRBJ1-2
V gene: TRBV19
CDR3 protein: CATRGSGQGSGYGYTF
CDR3 DNA: TGTGCCACAAGAGGGAGTGGACAGGGTTCTGGGTATGGCTACACCTTC

D gene: -
clone size: -
J gene: TRBJ2-7
V gene: TRBV4-1
CDR3 protein: CASSPGGQIYEQYF
CDR3 DNA: TGCGCCAGCAGCCCGGGGGGACAAATTTACGAGCAGTACTTC

D gene: -
clone size: medium-sized
J gene: TRBJ2-7
V gene: TRBV20-1
CDR3 protein: CSRGVSYEQYF
CDR3 DNA: TGCAGTCGAGGGGTCTCCTACGAGCAGTACTTC

D gene: -
clone size: -
J gene: TRBJ2-7
V gene: TRBV15
CDR3 protein: CATSRDAGGFYEQYF
CDR3 DNA: TGTGCCACCAGCAGAGATGCCGGCGGTTTTTACGAGCAGTACTTC

D gene: -
clone size: -
J gene: TRBJ2-7
V gene: TRBV30
CDR3 protein: CAWTPGHSYEQYF
CDR3 DNA: TGTGCCTGGACCCCGGGCCACTCCTACGAGCAGTACTTC

D gene: -
clone size: -
J gene: TRBJ2-2
V gene: TRBV7-3
CDR3 protein: CASSLSSGPNTGELFF
CDR3 DNA: TGTGCCAGCAGCTTATCGTCAGGGCCGAACACCGGGGAGCTGTTCTTT

D gene: -
clone size: -
J gene: TRBJ1-1
V gene: TRBV7-3
CDR3 protein: CASSLTGRDTEAFF
CDR3 DNA: TGTGCCAGCAGCTTAACCGGGCGTGACACTGAAGCTTTCTTT

D gene: -
clone size: few
J gene: TRBJ1-2
V gene: TRBV18
CDR3 protein: CASSPNGVGYGYTF
CDR3 DNA: TGTGCCAGCTCACCAAATGGTGTGGGGTATGGCTACACCTTC

D gene: TRBD1
clone size: once
J gene: TRBJ1-2
V gene: TRBV6-6
CDR3 protein: CASSQQGARYGYTF
CDR3 DNA: TGTGCCAGCAGTCAACAGGGGGCGCGATATGGCTACACCTTC

D gene: -
clone size: few
J gene: TRBJ2-5
V gene: TRBV12-5
CDR3 protein: CASGLAPPSDDRETQYF
CDR3 DNA: TGTGCTAGTGGTTTGGCCCCTCCCTCGGACGATCGGGAGACCCAGTACTTC

D gene: -
clone size: -
J gene: TRBJ2-7
V gene: TRBV6-1
CDR3 protein: CASRPWGGEQYF
CDR3 DNA: TGTGCCAGCAGACCGTGGGGCGGCGAGCAGTACTTC

D gene: -
clone size: -
J gene: TRBJ1-1
V gene: TRBV9
CDR3 protein: CASSVVPMNTEAFF
CDR3 DNA: TGTGCCAGCAGCGTAGTTCCGATGAACACTGAAGCTTTCTTT

D gene: -
clone size: -
J gene: TRBJ2-6
V gene: TRBV27
CDR3 protein: CASSSGGGFSGANVLTF
CDR3 DNA: TGTGCCAGCAGTTCAGGAGGGGGATTTTCTGGGGCCAACGTCCTGACTTTC

D gene: -
clone size: -
J gene: TRBJ2-7
V gene: TRBV7-7
CDR3 protein: CASSLDSVTAQYF
CDR3 DNA: TGTGCTAGCAGCCTGGACTCCGTTACGGCGCAGTACTTC

D gene: TRBD2
clone size: -
J gene: TRBJ2-7
V gene: TRBV4-2
CDR3 protein: CASSLAGGLMAEQYF
CDR3 DNA: TGTGCCAGCAGCTTGGCCGGGGGACTAATGGCCGAGCAGTACTTC

D gene: -
clone size: once
J gene: TRBJ1-1
V gene: TRBV10-1
CDR3 protein: CASSEGGHPNTEAFF
CDR3 DNA: TGCGCCAGCAGTGAAGGAGGGCATCCGAACACTGAAGCTTTCTTT

D gene: -
clone size: -
J gene: TRBJ2-7
V gene: TRBV11-2
CDR3 protein: CASSLVRGGSYEQYF
CDR3 DNA: TGTGCCAGCAGCTTAGTCCGCGGCGGATCTTACGAGCAGTACTTC

D gene: -
clone size: -
J gene: TRBJ1-1
V gene: TRBV6-5
CDR3 protein: CASSYLAGRKNTEAFF
CDR3 DNA: TGTGCCAGCAGTTACTTAGCGGGACGGAAGAACACTGAAGCTTTCTTT

D gene: TRBD1
clone size: -
J gene: TRBJ2-2
V gene: TRBV5-4
CDR3 protein: CASSSHRGFNGELFF
CDR3 DNA: TGTGCCAGCAGCTCGCACAGGGGGTTTAACGGGGAGCTGTTTTTT

D gene: -
clone size: few
J gene: TRBJ1-1
V gene: TRBV29-1
CDR3 protein: CSVGDSMNTEAFF
CDR3 DNA: TGCAGCGTTGGGGATAGCATGAACACTGAAGCTTTCTTT

D gene: -
clone size: -
J gene: TRBJ2-7
V gene: TRBV7-8
CDR3 protein: CASSFTALAEQYF
CDR3 DNA: TGTGCCAGCAGCTTTACAGCCCTTGCCGAGCAGTACTTC

D gene: -
clone size: few
J gene: TRBJ2-7
V gene: TRBV13
CDR3 protein: CASSRRTLSSYEQYF
CDR3 DNA: TGTGCCAGCAGCAGACGGACACTTAGCTCCTACGAGCAGTACTTC

D gene: -
clone size: -
J gene: TRBJ2-1
V gene: TRBV7-9
CDR3 protein: CASSSPGRNNEQFF
CDR3 DNA: TGTGCCAGCAGCTCCCCGGGTCGGAACAATGAGCAGTTCTTC

D gene: TRBD2
clone size: -
J gene: TRBJ2-2
V gene: TRBV10-2
CDR3 protein: CASSFRTSGTGELFF
CDR3 DNA: TGCGCCAGCAGTTTCCGGACTAGCGGCACCGGGGAGCTGTTTTTT